Shown below are 18 T cell receptor beta chains from a single sample sequenced in a study of cytomegalovirus exposure and HLA in healthy donors. PCR amplification relied on 60 Vbeta primers (plus 13 Jbeta primers). Measured with immunoSEQ multiplex PCR; TCRdb has only the in-frame clones, and not every one. This table has some 97,000 clones, roughly four fifths appearing once. The sequenced sample consisted of PBMCs. The receptor set was obtained from a male donor in good health and CMV-seropositive.

J is TRBJ2-2 and V is TRBV10-1, with 9 bases that match TRBD2. Germline CDR1 reads WNHNN; CDR2 reads SYGVQD (reference sequence). CDR3 length equals 17 residues. V dropped 0 bases and J dropped 4; count of bases not matched to a gene: 6. The CDR3, as DNA: TGCGCCAGCAGTGAGTCCCCTAGCGGGGACCGCACCGGGGAGCTGTTTTTT. Translated, it gives CASSESPSGDRTGELFF.

The chain recombines TRBV7-9 with TRBJ1-4, with D maybe TRBD1 (5 bases). CDR1 is SEHNR, CDR2 FQNEAQ, per germline (reference sequence). V lost 4 bases to trimming and J lost 7 bases, with 13 bases between them. The CDR3 is 14 amino acids. The CDR3 sequence: CASSSQGRREKLFF. The CDR3 DNA reads as TGTGCCAGCAGCTCCCAGGGCCGGCGTGAAAAACTGTTTTTT. The full variable domain, in which reference TRBV7-9 and TRBJ1-4 provide the parts outside the CDR3, is DTGVSQNPRHKITKRGQNVTFRCDPISEHNRLYWYRQTLGQGPEFLTYFQNEAQLEKSRLLSDRFSAERPKGSFSTLEIQRTEQGDSAMYLCASSSQGRREKLFFGSGTQLSVL.

Remarks on this clone: The sample has other DNA sequences that encode this CDR3 too. V usage is TRBV5-1 and J usage is TRBJ2-3, with 9 bases that match TRBD2. Germline lookup yields CDR1 SGHRS and CDR2 YFSETQ. Unmatched junction bases numbered 2, after V lost 0 bases and J lost 0 bases. The CDR3 has 16 amino acids. The CDR3 loop reads CASSLGLAASTDTQYF. The DNA of the CDR3 is TGCGCCAGCAGCTTGGGACTAGCGGCTAGCACAGATACGCAGTATTTT.

This sequence joins TRBV5-1 and TRBJ2-3; D remains unclear. CDR3 size: 12 residues. Germline loops: CDR1 SGHRS, CDR2 YFSETQ. The germline V and J ends were trimmed by 4 bases and 2 bases, with 5 bases remaining between them. The CDR3 DNA reads as TGCGCCAGCAGCCTCCTCACAGATACGCAGTATTTT. This codes for CASSLLTDTQYF.

This chain links TRBV6-5 with TRBJ2-1; 8 nucleotides line up with TRBD1. V lost 5 bases to trimming and J lost 2 bases; unmatched junction nucleotides: 2. This CDR3 is 14 amino acids long. The V gene's germline CDR1 is MNHEY and CDR2 SVGAGI. CDR3 residues: CASSDRGTYNEQFF. CDR3 nucleotide sequence: TGTGCCAGCAGTGACAGGGGAACCTACAATGAGCAGTTCTTC.

The chain's CDR3 is CASSLRQGYEQYF. The CDR3 coding sequence is TGTGCCAGCAGCTTGAGGCAGGGGTACGAGCAGTACTTC. The chain joins TRBV11-2 to TRBJ2-7, with D possibly being TRBD1 (6 bases). Germline CDR1 is SGHAT and CDR2 is FQNNGV. V lost 3 bases and J 4 bases, leaving 10 bases between the germline ends. CDR3 size: 13 residues. Combining the CDR3 with reference TRBV11-2 and TRBJ2-7 gives the whole variable domain EAGVAQSPRYKIIEKRQSVAFWCNPISGHATLYWYQQILGQGPKLLIQFQNNGVVDDSQLPKDRFSAERLKGVDSTLKIQPAKLEDSAVYLCASSLRQGYEQYFGPGTRLTVT.

The V call is TRBV11-3, the J call TRBJ2-3; D is ambiguous. The CDR3 spans 13 residues. Per the germline V gene, CDR1 is SGHNT and CDR2 is YENEEA. Trimming cost V 4 bases and J 1 base, with 6 bases left between them. This CDR3 is CASSSLRTDTQYF. Here the CDR3 DNA reads TGTGCCAGCAGCTCTCTCCGCACAGATACGCAGTATTTT.

This clone occurred a few times. The chain links TRBV19 to TRBJ1-5; D may be TRBD1 (5 bases). Germline CDR1 LNHDA, CDR2 SQIVND (reference sequence). The CDR3 consists of 15 residues. Trimming took 8 bases from V and 7 from J, leaving 21 bases between them. In nucleotides, the CDR3 is TGTGCCAGTCGCCCCAATTTGGGGGGAAACCAGCCCCAGCATTTT. Its protein product is CASRPNLGGNQPQHF.

Only a few counts were recorded for this clone. The V call is TRBV28, the J call TRBJ1-4; unclear D gene. CDR3 length: 14 amino acids. Germline CDR1 and CDR2: MDHEN and SYDVKM. V lost 2 bases, J lost 4 bases, and 8 bases lay in between. DNA for the CDR3: TGTGCCAGCAGTTTACCCGGAGATAATGAAAAACTGTTTTTT. Protein sequence: CASSLPGDNEKLFF.

The chain recombines TRBV18 with TRBJ1-1; D is unclear. CDR3 length: 13 residues. The V end was cut by 5 bases, the J end by 3 bases, with 10 bases between. The germline CDR1 and CDR2 sequences are KGHSH and LQKENI. The CDR3 DNA sequence: TGTGCCAGCTCAACAACAGAGTACACTGAAGCTTTCTTT. Amino acids: CASSTTEYTEAFF.

Only a few counts were recorded for this clone. The CDR3 DNA reads as TGTGCCAGCAGCTGGGGGGGGGTAGGTAGGGAGACCCAGTACTTC. Encoded protein: CASSWGGVGRETQYF. V usage is TRBV27 and J usage is TRBJ2-5, with 7 bases aligning to TRBD2. Germline V gene data show CDR1 as MNHEY and CDR2 as SMNVEV (reference sequence). This CDR3 has 15 residues. The ends lost 6 bases at V and 5 bases at J; junction bases unmatched: 12.

The chain employs TRBV4-3 and TRBJ2-3; the match to TRBD1 covers 8 bases. V trimming: 0 bases; J trimming: 0 bases; junction bases outside the gene matches: 11. CDR1 and CDR2 from the germline V gene are LGHNA and YSLEER. The CDR3 loop spans 19 amino acids. DNA of the CDR3: TGCGCCAGCAGCCAAGAAACGATTGTAGGGACAGGTAGCACAGATACGCAGTATTTT. Residues: CASSQETIVGTGSTDTQYF.

This chain joins TRBV2 and TRBJ2-1, with 8 bases that match TRBD1. Germline trimming cut 7 bases from V and 6 bases from J; bases unmatched to any gene: 5. Germline CDR1 reads SNHLY; CDR2 reads FYNNEI. The CDR3 has 13 residues. The CDR3 nucleotides are TGTGCCAGCACTACCGGGACAGGCAATGAGCAGTTCTTC. It codes for CASTTGTGNEQFF.

The gene calls are TRBV27 and TRBJ1-2; D unclear. Deletions cut 3 bases from V and 3 bases from J, with 11 bases between. CDR3 length equals 14 residues. The V gene's germline CDR1 is MNHEY and CDR2 SMNVEV (reference sequence). This chain's CDR3 is CASSFGKSHYGYTF. CDR3 DNA sequence: TGTGCCAGCAGTTTTGGTAAAAGCCACTATGGCTACACCTTC.

Worth noting for this clone: Other nucleotide sequences from this sample produce the same CDR3. This chain uses TRBV9 with TRBJ2-7; 11 nucleotides align to TRBD1. Germline assignment: CDR1 SGDLS and CDR2 YYNGEE. The J segment lost 3 bases and the V segment lost 0 bases, leaving 2 bases of the junction unmatched. The CDR3 is 15 residues long. The chain's CDR3 is CASSVGGTGGYEQYF. Written as DNA, the CDR3 is TGTGCCAGCAGCGTAGGTGGGACAGGGGGCTACGAGCAGTACTTC.

The chain joins TRBV7-2 to TRBJ1-4; 7 nucleotides match TRBD1. With V trimmed by 5 bases and J by 7 bases, 7 bases remained unmatched. Germline V gene lookup returns CDR1 SGHTA and CDR2 FQGNSA. The CDR3 has 14 residues. Here the CDR3 DNA reads TGTGCCAGCAGCCCCCGACAGGGCCGTGAAAAACTGTTTTTT. It translates to CASSPRQGREKLFF.

The J gene is TRBJ1-1, the V gene TRBV2, with 7 bases aligning to TRBD1. Germline V gene data show CDR1 as SNHLY and CDR2 as FYNNEI. The CDR3 is 14 residues long. The J segment lost 0 bases and the V segment lost 9 bases, leaving 7 bases of the junction unmatched. DNA of the CDR3: TGTGCCAGACAGTCGGGACAGCTGAACACTGAAGCTTTCTTT. Its translation: CARQSGQLNTEAFF.

A few counts support this clone. The chain links TRBV23-1 to TRBJ1-1; the D is unclear. TRBV23-1 is classed as an ORF, of uncertain function. V lost 0 bases, J lost 0 bases, and 11 bases lay in between. CDR3 size: 16 residues. The CDR3 loop reads CASSQSPLRMNTEAFF. For the CDR3, the DNA is TGCGCCAGCAGTCAATCCCCTTTGCGTATGAACACTGAAGCTTTCTTT.